The clone carrying this TCR beta chain was picked up a small number of times. The antigen is not known. The CDR3 spans 13 residues. Trimming cost V 3 bases and J 8 bases, with 13 bases left between them. Germline CDR1 LNHNV, CDR2 YYDKDF (reference sequence). The data originate from a study of blood T cells in healthy people across ages. For the second PCR, which ran for about 6 to 11 cycles, a sample-barcoded 5' primer and a J-beta primer mix were used. TCRdb re-analysed the 5' RACE reads in MiXCR, keeping a single row per CDR3 protein. In the table there are some 1.5 million distinct CDR3 sequences, 25% to 30% of which are singletons. Study outcomes and limitations: Naive CD4+ cells and diversity were both higher in long-lived donors than in aged donors.

Sequenced input: blood. V gene TRBV15 combines with J gene TRBJ1-1, with a weak D call TRBD1 (6 bases). This receptor was identified in a woman under 40 in good health. CDR3: CATSRDRDKEAFF. CDR3 DNA sequence: TGTGCCACCAGCAGGGACCGGGACAAAGAAGCTTTCTTT.